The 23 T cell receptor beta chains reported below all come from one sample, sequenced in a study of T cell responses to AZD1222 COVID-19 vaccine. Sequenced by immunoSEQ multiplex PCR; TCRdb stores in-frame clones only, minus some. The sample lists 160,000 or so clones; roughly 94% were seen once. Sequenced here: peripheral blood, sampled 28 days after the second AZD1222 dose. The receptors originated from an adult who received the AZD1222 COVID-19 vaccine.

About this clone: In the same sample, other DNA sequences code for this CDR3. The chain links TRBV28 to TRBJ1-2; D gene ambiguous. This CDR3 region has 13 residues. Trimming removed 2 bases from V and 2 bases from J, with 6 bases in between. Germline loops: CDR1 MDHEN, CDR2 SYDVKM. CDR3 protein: CASSLTGNYGYTF. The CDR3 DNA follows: TGTGCCAGCAGTTTAACCGGGAACTATGGCTACACCTTC.

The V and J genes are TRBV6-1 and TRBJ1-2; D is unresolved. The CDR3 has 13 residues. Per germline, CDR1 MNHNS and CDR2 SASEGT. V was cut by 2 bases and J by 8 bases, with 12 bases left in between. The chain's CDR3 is CASSERTSSGYTF. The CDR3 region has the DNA TGTGCCAGCAGTGAAAGAACGTCGTCGGGCTACACCTTC.

The CDR3 DNA is TGTGCCAGCAGTTTATCGATGTCCGACGAGCAGTACTTC. This codes for CASSLSMSDEQYF. This chain uses TRBV27 with TRBJ2-7, with D hard to call. The CDR3 spans 13 residues. V lost 0 bases to trimming and J lost 5 bases, with 8 bases between them. Germline CDR1 reads MNHEY; CDR2 reads SMNVEV (reference sequence).

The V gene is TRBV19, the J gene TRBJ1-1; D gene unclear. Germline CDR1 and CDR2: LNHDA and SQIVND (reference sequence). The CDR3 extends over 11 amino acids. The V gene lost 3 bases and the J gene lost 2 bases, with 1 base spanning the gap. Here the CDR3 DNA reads TGTGCCAGTAGTATTAACACTGAAGCTTTCTTT. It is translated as CASSINTEAFF.

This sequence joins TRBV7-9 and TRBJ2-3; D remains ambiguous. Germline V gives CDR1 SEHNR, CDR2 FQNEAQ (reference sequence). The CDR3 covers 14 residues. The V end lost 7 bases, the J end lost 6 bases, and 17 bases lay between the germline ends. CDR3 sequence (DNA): TGTGCCAGCAAACAAGGCCCCGTTTACGATACGCAGTATTTT. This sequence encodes CASKQGPVYDTQYF.

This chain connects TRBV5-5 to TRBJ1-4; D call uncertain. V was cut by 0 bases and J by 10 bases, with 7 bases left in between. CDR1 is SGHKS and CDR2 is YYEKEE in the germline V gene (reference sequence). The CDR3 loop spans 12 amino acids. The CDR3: CASSLGEGKLFF. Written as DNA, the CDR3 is TGTGCCAGCAGCTTGGGGGAGGGAAAACTGTTTTTT.

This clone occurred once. The CDR3 is CSASFRGEDTEAFF. The CDR3 DNA sequence: TGCAGTGCTAGTTTCAGGGGGGAGGACACTGAAGCTTTCTTT. This chain connects TRBV20-1 to TRBJ1-1; TRBD1 matches 7 bases. There are 14 residues in the CDR3. Germline assignment: CDR1 DFQATT and CDR2 SNEGSKA (reference sequence). Trimming removed 3 bases from V and 3 bases from J; junction bases left unmatched: 7.

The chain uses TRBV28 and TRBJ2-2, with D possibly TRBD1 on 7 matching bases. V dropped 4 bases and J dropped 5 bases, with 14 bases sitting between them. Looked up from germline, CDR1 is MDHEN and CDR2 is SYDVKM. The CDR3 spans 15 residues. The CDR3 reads CASSSPGGPTGELFF. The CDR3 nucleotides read TGTGCCAGCAGTTCGCCAGGGGGGCCGACCGGGGAGCTGTTTTTT.

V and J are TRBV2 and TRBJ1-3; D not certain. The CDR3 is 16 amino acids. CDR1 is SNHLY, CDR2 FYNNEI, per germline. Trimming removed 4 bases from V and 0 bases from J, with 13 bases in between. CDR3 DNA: TGTGCCAGCAGTGGGGAGGCGGGGTCCTCTGGAAACACCATATATTTT. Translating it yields CASSGEAGSSGNTIYF.

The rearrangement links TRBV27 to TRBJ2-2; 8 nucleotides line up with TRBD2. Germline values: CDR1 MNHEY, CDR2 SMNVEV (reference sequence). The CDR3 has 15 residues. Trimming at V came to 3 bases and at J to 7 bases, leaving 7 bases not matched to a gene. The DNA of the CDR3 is TGTGCCAGCAGTTTGAGCGGGAGAGGTGGCGGGGAGCTGTTTTTT. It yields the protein CASSLSGRGGGELFF.

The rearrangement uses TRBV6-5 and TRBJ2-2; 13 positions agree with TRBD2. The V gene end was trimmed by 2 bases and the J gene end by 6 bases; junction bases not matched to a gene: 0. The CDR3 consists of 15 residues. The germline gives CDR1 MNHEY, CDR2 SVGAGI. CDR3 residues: CASSYGLAGAGELFF. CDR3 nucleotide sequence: TGTGCCAGCAGTTACGGACTAGCGGGAGCCGGGGAGCTGTTTTTT.

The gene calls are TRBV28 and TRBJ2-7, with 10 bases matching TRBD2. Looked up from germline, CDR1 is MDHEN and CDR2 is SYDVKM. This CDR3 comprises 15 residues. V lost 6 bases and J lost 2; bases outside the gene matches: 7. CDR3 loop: CASSDGLAAAYEQYF. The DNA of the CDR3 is TGTGCCAGCAGCGACGGACTAGCGGCTGCCTACGAGCAGTACTTC.

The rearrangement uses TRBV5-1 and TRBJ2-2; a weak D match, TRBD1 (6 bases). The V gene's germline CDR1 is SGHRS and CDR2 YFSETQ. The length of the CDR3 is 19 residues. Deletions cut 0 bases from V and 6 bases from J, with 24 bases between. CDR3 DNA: TGCGCCAGCAGCTTGGTGGCGGGCCAGGGGATGGTTAAACCCGGGGAGCTGTTTTTT. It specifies CASSLVAGQGMVKPGELFF.

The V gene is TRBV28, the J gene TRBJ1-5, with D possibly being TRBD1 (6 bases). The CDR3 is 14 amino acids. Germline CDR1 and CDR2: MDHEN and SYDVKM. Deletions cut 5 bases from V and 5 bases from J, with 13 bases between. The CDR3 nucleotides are TGTGCCAGCAGTCCCGGGACAAAGCATCAGCCCCAGCATTTT. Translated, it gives CASSPGTKHQPQHF.

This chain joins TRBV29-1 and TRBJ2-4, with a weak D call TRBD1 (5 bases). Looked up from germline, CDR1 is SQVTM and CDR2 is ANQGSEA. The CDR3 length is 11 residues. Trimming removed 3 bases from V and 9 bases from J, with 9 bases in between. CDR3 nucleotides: TGCAGCGTTGAGACAGTAGGCATTCAGTACTTC. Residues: CSVETVGIQYF.

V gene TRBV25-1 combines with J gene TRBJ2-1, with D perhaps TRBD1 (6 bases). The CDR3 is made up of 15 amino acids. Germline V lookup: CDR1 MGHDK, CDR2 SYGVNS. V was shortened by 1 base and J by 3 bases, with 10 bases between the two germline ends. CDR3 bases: TGTGCCAGCAGTGAATTGGAGACAGGCTACAATGAGCAGTTCTTC. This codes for CASSELETGYNEQFF.

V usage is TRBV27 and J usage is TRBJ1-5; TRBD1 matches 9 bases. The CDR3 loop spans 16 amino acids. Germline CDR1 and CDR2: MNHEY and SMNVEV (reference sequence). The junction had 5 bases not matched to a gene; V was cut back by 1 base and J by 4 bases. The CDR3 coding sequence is TGTGCCAGCAGTTTATGGGGGACAGGGATAAATCAGCCCCAGCATTTT. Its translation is CASSLWGTGINQPQHF.

CDR3 in DNA: TGTGCCAGCAGTCCACGGGACAGGGAGCAGTACTTC. Its protein product is CASSPRDREQYF. The chain links TRBV6-5 to TRBJ2-7; 8 nucleotides line up with TRBD1. Trimming removed 5 bases from V and 7 bases from J; junction bases left unmatched: 4. CDR3 size: 12 residues. Germline assignment: CDR1 MNHEY and CDR2 SVGAGI.

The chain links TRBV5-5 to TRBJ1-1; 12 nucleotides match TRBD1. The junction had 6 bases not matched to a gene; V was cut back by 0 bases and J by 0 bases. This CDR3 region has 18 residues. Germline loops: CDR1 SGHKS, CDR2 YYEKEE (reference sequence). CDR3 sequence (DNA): TGTGCCAGCAGCTTGGCCGGGGGACAGGGGGCTATGAACACTGAAGCTTTCTTT. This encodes CASSLAGGQGAMNTEAFF.

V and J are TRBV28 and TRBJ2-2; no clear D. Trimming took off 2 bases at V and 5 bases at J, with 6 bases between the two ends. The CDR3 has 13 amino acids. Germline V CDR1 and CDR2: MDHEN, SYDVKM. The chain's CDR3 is CASSLAGTGELFF. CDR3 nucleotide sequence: TGTGCCAGCAGTTTAGCAGGTACCGGGGAGCTGTTTTTT.

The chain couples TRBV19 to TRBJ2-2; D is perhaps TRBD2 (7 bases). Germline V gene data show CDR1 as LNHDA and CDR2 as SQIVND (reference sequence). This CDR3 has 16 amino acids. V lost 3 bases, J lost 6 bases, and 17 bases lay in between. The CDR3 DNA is TGTGCCAGTAGTATTGGAGGGCAGGGGAGGGCCGGGGAGCTGTTTTTT. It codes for CASSIGGQGRAGELFF. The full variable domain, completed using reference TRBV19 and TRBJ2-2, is DGGITQSPKYLFRKEGQNVTLSCEQNLNHDAMYWYRQDPGQGLRLIYYSQIVNDFQKGDIAEGYSVSREKKESFPLTVTSAQKNPTAFYLCASSIGGQGRAGELFFGEGSRLTVL.

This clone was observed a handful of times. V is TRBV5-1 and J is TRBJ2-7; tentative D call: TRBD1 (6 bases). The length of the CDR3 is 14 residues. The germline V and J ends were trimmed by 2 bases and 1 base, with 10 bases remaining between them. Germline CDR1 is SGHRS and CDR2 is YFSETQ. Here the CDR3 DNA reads TGCGCCAGCAGCTTTGACAGGATATCCTACGAGCAGTACTTC. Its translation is CASSFDRISYEQYF.

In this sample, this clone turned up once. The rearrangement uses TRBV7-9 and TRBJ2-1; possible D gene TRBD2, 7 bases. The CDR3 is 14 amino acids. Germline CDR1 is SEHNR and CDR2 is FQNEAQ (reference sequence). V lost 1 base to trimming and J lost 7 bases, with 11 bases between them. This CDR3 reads CASSLGGGDNEQFF. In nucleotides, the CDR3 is TGTGCCAGCAGCTTAGGAGGGGGGGATAATGAGCAGTTCTTC.